This T cell receptor beta chain was captured in a study of shared clonotypes between healthy human individuals (dated by TCRdb to about 2020). Regarding the research as a whole: A few men and two women, aged 18 to 49 years, made up the cohort. For each donor, CD4 naive and CD4 memory were each run on three plates, CD8 naive on two plates, and CD8 memory on one plate. Blood TCR repertoires of five healthy adults were deeply sequenced to estimate repertoire size and the extent of clonotype sharing between individuals. Different laboratories and diverse techniques were used to prepare libraries and sequence TCR repertoires, to increase sequencing depth and limit assay-specific biases. Leukapheresis yielded between about 0.94 and 8.9 billion PBMCs per donor.

Looking up the germline V gene yields CDR1 SGHAT and CDR2 FQNNGV. Including cysteine and phenylalanine, the CDR3 has 15 amino acids. Only the CDR3 DNA stays, 45 bases, in frame from base 1. V is pared back by 0 bases and J by 1 base, with 10 bases lying between the germline termini. The investigation overall reported the following: Pairwise subsampling indicated that sequencing depth was expected to affect the degree of clonotype sharing among donors. Higher generation probabilities were observed for clonotypes shared by all four sorted-subset donors than for non-shared clonotypes. Because the study included only a small number of donors, the genetic and exposure-history diversity represented was limited. Naive subsets generally had larger estimated clonotype richness than memory subsets did. Sampling was restricted to blood, and TCR repertoires in tissues likely differ from the TCR repertoires found in blood. Even with the large sequencing depth, rarefaction of the sorted-subset datasets indicated that sequencing was incomplete. Sharing across a few donors was observed for 4.5% to 6.5% of naive CD4, 3% to 3.5% of naive CD8, about 2.5% of memory CD4, and around 0.44% of memory CD8 clonotypes.

Using the deep immunoSEQ assay, multiplex PCR amplified TCR CDR3 regions from genomic DNA. For each cell subset, the extracted genomic DNA was distributed evenly across all wells of several immunoSEQ 96-well plates, and each plate served as one replicate. Each replicate PCR for sorted subsets received roughly 0.2 ug genomic DNA, equal to about 30,000 T cell genomes. Purified libraries were measured with a Qubit 3.0 fluorometer, size-checked on a Bioanalyzer 2100, and measured again with the KAPA Library Quantification kit. Every immunoSEQ 96-well plate was sequenced on a dedicated single-read 150-cycle Illumina NextSeq 550 flow cell. On the study's bioinformatics: Because only junctional sequences without quality scores were contained in the immunoSEQ output, filtering matching that applied to full-length reads could not be performed. Sequences were annotated with PyIR, a Python wrapper for IgBLAST v1.9, and V/J genes and CDR3 were assigned using IMGT germline references. Reads were removed for weak V/J assignments (E-value above 1e-6), missing CDR3, stop codons, out-of-frame junctions, or ambiguous translated residues. A V3J clonotype was defined by an identical inferred V gene, J gene, and CDR3 amino acid sequence. To compute the percentage overlap between repertoires, the number of shared unique clonotypes was divided by the size of the smaller repertoire. Three approaches were used to assess repertoire richness: RTK rarefaction, the Chao1 estimator, and Recon v2.1 estimates of unobserved clonotypes. Generation probabilities for all TCRbeta clonotypes obtained by the gDNA method from four donors were computed using OLGA. The immuneACCESS repertoire file appears here via TCRdb, limited to in-frame rearrangements. These files lack a portion of the clones; in checked studies, under half of the deficit traces to unresolved V genes, and the cause of the others is not known. Clonal size and the V and J genes are those of that table, whereas D and trimming came from the DNA. This sample has some 2.1 million clones in its table, and about 93% of those were observed once. The ten largest clonotypes hold under 2% of the sample.

CD8 naive samples consisted of CD45RO-negative cells that were positively selected for CCR7, yielding a CD45RA+CCR7+ population without TemRA cells. The donors were healthy, HIV-negative adults with no recently reported acute infections or vaccinations. Every donor was a Caucasian adult residing in Nashville, Tennessee, USA. Blood was obtained by leukapheresis, after which PBMCs were separated by Ficoll-Histopaque density gradient centrifugation and cryopreserved in liquid nitrogen vapor phase. Analytical flow cytometry was used to check the purity and quantity of each magnetically sorted T cell population. Each sorted fraction had its genomic DNA isolated and then quantified by UV absorbance on a Nanodrop 2000c. As regards this clone: Its antigen is not yet known. The record has no base qualities; no much larger clone is one base away.

Sequences were obtained from naive CD8+ T cells from PBMCs. This specimen's cell subset or site label, interpreted: CD45RA+CCR7+. The receptor chain draws on TRBV11-2 and TRBJ2-7; TRBD1 is possibly the D segment (5 matching bases). This clonotype originated in a man younger than 30 in good health. Some clones in this sample may be carry-over from other donors' samples. CDR3 loop: CASSLDAGLSYEQYF. In nucleotides, the sequence is TGTGCCAGCAGCTTAGATGCAGGGTTATCCTACGAGCAGTACTTC. Joined to the reference TRBV11-2 and TRBJ2-7 proteins, this CDR3 gives the full variable domain: EAGVAQSPRYKIIEKRQSVAFWCNPISGHATLYWYQQILGQGPKLLIQFQNNGVVDDSQLPKDRFSAERLKGVDSTLKIQPAKLEDSAVYLCASSLDAGLSYEQYFGPGTRLTVT.